The sequence of this TCR beta chain was determined in a study of blood T cells in healthy people across ages. Germline CDR1 is ENHRY and CDR2 is SYGVKD. The CDR3 loop spans 15 amino acids. J was trimmed by 3 bases and V by 2 bases; bases with no gene match: 5. Worth noting for this clonotype: Its antigen remains unidentified.

General study results and limits: Estimates of diversity drawn from one million T cells were considered underestimates.

Then a second PCR, running about 6 to 12 cycles, was carried out with a sample-barcoded 5' primer and a J-beta primer mix. All samples yielded 3 million or more CDR3-containing paired-end reads. TCRdb re-called the 5' RACE reads through MiXCR, storing one row per CDR3 protein. Found here are 1,300,000 or so distinct CDR3 sequences, 45% to 70% of them singletons; the top ten hold 5% to 7%. Sample: blood. This rearrangement joins TRBV10-3 to TRBJ2-7, with TRBD1 matching over 9 bases. The sequence came from a man younger than 30 in good health. The CDR3, as DNA: TGTGCCATCAGTGAGCAACGGGACAGGGACTACGAGCAGTACTTC. It codes for CAISEQRDRDYEQYF.